These 14 T cell receptor beta chains share one sample of origin, sequenced in a study of PD-L1 blockade in urothelial cancer. Time point given: peripheral blood 6 weeks after treatment start. The data were produced by immunoSEQ multiplex PCR, yet TCRdb's version contains in-frame clones alone and is incomplete. The sample has over 100,000 clones, approximately 90% seen once; the top ten hold 3% to 4.5%. Sequencing used PBMCs, obtained around atezolizumab (anti-PD-L1) treatment. Receptors originate from a man in his 60s with urothelial cancer.

This chain joins TRBV11-2 and TRBJ2-3, with 10 bases matching TRBD2. This CDR3 is 17 amino acids long. CDR1 is SGHAT and CDR2 is FQNNGV in the germline V gene. V was clipped by 1 base and J by 2 bases; unmatched bases: 6. CDR3 sequence (DNA): TGTGCCAGCAGCTTAGCGCCGGGACTAGCGAACACAGATACGCAGTATTTT. This codes for CASSLAPGLANTDTQYF.

This clone was observed a handful of times. The chain couples TRBV27 to TRBJ2-5; the D gene is possibly TRBD2 (5 bases). This CDR3 spans 12 amino acids. In germline, CDR1 is MNHEY, CDR2 SMNVEV (reference sequence). V lost 4 bases and J lost 7, with 10 bases in between. CDR3 protein: CASSYTGGTQYF. Written as DNA, the CDR3 is TGTGCCAGCAGTTACACCGGAGGGACCCAGTACTTC.

V gene TRBV28 combines with J gene TRBJ1-5, with D perhaps matching TRBD1 (5 bases). The CDR3 is made up of 17 amino acids. Trimming pared 6 bases from V and 6 bases from J, leaving 24 bases between. The germline V gene has CDR1 MDHEN and CDR2 SYDVKM. DNA for the CDR3: TGTGCCAGCAGAACCCCAGCCCCGGGAAGCGGGGGTCAGCCCCAGCATTTT. Amino acids: CASRTPAPGSGGQPQHF.

This rearrangement joins TRBV6-5 to TRBJ1-5; D is possibly TRBD1 (5 bases). The germline gives CDR1 MNHEY, CDR2 SVGAGI. The CDR3 extends over 13 amino acids. Trimming removed 5 bases from V and 4 bases from J, with 9 bases in between. For the CDR3, the DNA is TGTGCCAGCAGTGAGACAGTAAATCAGCCCCAGCATTTT. This translates into CASSETVNQPQHF.

The V and J genes are TRBV30 and TRBJ1-1; D ambiguous. The CDR3 extends over 13 amino acids. V gave up 0 bases and J gave up 5 bases, with 10 bases separating them. Germline CDR1 and CDR2: GTSNPN and SVGIG (reference sequence). This CDR3 is CAWSVGSRTEAFF. The CDR3, as DNA: TGTGCCTGGAGTGTGGGGAGCAGAACTGAAGCTTTCTTT.

The V and J genes are TRBV5-5 and TRBJ2-3, with 8 bases that match TRBD1. There are 13 residues in the CDR3. CDR1 is SGHKS, CDR2 YYEKEE, per germline (reference sequence). V was clipped by 5 bases and J by 4 bases; unmatched bases: 3. CDR3 region: CASSPQGADTQYF. Here the CDR3 DNA reads TGTGCCAGCAGTCCACAGGGGGCAGATACGCAGTATTTT.

V is TRBV10-3 and J is TRBJ2-5; 8 bases line up with TRBD2. The junction had 13 bases not matched to a gene; V was cut back by 11 bases and J by 2 bases. The CDR3 has 15 amino acids. The germline gives CDR1 ENHRY, CDR2 SYGVKD. CDR3 region: CACSRGSGIQETQYF. Here the CDR3 DNA reads TGTGCCTGTTCCCGGGGTAGCGGGATACAAGAGACCCAGTACTTC.

The chain employs TRBV9 and TRBJ2-2; D remains unclear. The CDR3 length is 13 residues. V dropped 0 bases and J dropped 5 bases, with 5 bases sitting between them. The germline V gene encodes CDR1 SGDLS and CDR2 YYNGEE. CDR3 region: CASSVALTGELFF. CDR3 DNA: TGTGCCAGCAGCGTAGCCCTAACCGGGGAGCTGTTTTTT.

The CDR3: CASSVWGLSTDTQYF. CDR3 nucleotide sequence: TGTGCCAGCAGTGTGTGGGGACTTAGCACAGATACGCAGTATTTT. The chain couples TRBV6-1 to TRBJ2-3; weak D call: TRBD2 (6 bases). This CDR3 spans 15 amino acids. The ends were cut back, 4 bases at V and 0 bases at J, with 11 bases in the middle. CDR1 and CDR2 from the germline V gene are MNHNS and SASEGT.

This clone was seen a handful of times. The chain joins TRBV7-6 to TRBJ2-3; TRBD2 matches 11 bases. J was trimmed by 0 bases and V by 1 base; bases with no gene match: 0. This CDR3 has 16 amino acids. Germline V lookup: CDR1 SGHVS, CDR2 FNYEAQ. The CDR3 DNA reads as TGTGCCAGCAGCTTAGGACTAGCGGGAAGCACAGATACGCAGTATTTT. As protein: CASSLGLAGSTDTQYF. Using reference TRBV7-6 and TRBJ2-3 for the parts outside the CDR3, the full variable domain is GAGVSQSPRYKVTKRGQDVALRCDPISGHVSLYWYRQALGQGPEFLTYFNYEAQQDKSGLPNDRFSAERPEGSISTLTIQRTEQRDSAMYRCASSLGLAGSTDTQYFGPGTRLTVL.

The chain carries TRBV6-5 and TRBJ1-6; 9 nucleotides align to TRBD1. Germline CDR1 is MNHEY and CDR2 is SVGAGI. V was clipped by 6 bases and J by 7 bases; unmatched bases: 7. This CDR3 contains 15 residues. CDR3 DNA: TGTGCCAGCAGCCCCGAGGGGACAGGGAATTCACCCCTCCACTTT. Translated, it gives CASSPEGTGNSPLHF.

The V and J genes are TRBV27 and TRBJ2-3; TRBD2 aligns across 7 bases. Per germline, CDR1 MNHEY and CDR2 SMNVEV (reference sequence). The CDR3 is made up of 14 amino acids. Losses at the gene ends were 4 bases for V and 5 bases for J; bases not matched to a gene: 6. This CDR3 is CASSSLRELDTQYF. The CDR3 DNA is TGTGCCAGCAGTTCCTTGCGGGAGTTAGATACGCAGTATTTT.

V gene TRBV6-5 combines with J gene TRBJ1-1; D possibly corresponds to TRBD1 (5 bases). The CDR3 extends over 15 amino acids. V was clipped by 4 bases and J by 3 bases, with 15 bases between them. In germline, CDR1 is MNHEY, CDR2 SVGAGI. The CDR3 DNA reads as TGTGCCAGCAGTTCGATAGGGGTCCTGGACACTGAAGCTTTCTTT. This gives the protein CASSSIGVLDTEAFF.

This clone was found once. The CDR3 here is CASSPRLAGGLRPYNEQFF. The CDR3 DNA reads TGTGCCAGCAGCCCCCGACTAGCGGGGGGCCTCAGACCCTACAATGAGCAGTTCTTC. The rearrangement uses TRBV9 and TRBJ2-1; 13 bases are a match to TRBD2. Trimming took 4 bases from V and 2 from J; bases not matched to a gene: 12. CDR1 and CDR2 (germline): SGDLS, YYNGEE. CDR3 length equals 19 residues.